The T cell receptor (beta chain) described here comes from a study of OX40 agonist ivuxolimab in advanced cancers. Trimming removed 4 bases from V and 4 bases from J, with 10 bases in between. The CDR3 is made up of 13 amino acids. The germline V gene encodes CDR1 SNHLY and CDR2 FYNNEI. Here immunoSEQ multiplex PCR was the method, and the copy in TCRdb shows in-frame clones only, minus some. The sample records around 62,000 clones, roughly nine tenths being singletons. This chain uses TRBV2 with TRBJ1-1; no firm D call. The sequences come from CD4+ or CD8+ T cells sorted from blood, collected in a trial of the OX40 agonist ivuxolimab. This sequence originates from an adult with an advanced solid tumor such as melanoma, head and neck, liver or kidney cancer. CDR3 nucleotides: TGTGCCAGCAGTGTTATGGGAGGCACTGAAGCTTTCTTT. This translates into CASSVMGGTEAFF.